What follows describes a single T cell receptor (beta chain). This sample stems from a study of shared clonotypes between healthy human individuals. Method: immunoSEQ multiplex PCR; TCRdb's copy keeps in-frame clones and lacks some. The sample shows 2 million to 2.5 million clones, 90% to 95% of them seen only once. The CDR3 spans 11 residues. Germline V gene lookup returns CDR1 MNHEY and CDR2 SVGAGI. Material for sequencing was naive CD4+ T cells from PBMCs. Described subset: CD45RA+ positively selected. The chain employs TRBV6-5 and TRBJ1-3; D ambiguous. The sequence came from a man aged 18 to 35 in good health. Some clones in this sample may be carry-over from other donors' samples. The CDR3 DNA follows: TGTGCGACCGAGAGAGGAAACACCATATATTTT. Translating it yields CATERGNTIYF.